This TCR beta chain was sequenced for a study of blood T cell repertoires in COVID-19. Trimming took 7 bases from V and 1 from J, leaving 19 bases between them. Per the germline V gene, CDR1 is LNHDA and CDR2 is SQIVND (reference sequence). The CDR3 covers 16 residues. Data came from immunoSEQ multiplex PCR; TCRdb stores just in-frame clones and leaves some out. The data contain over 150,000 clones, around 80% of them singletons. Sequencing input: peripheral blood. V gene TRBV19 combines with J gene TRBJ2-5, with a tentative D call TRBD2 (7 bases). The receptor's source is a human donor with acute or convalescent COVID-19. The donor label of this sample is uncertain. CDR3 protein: CASTQGGGRFQETQYF. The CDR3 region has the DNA TGTGCCAGTACCCAAGGGGGAGGGAGGTTCCAAGAGACCCAGTACTTC.